The 2 T cell receptor beta chains in this list originate from one sample, sequenced in a study of regulatory T cells in long-lasting Graves disease. Investigators prepared the TCR beta libraries by applying iRepertoire HTBI primers and Arm-PCR of CDR3 regions. Each CDR3 protein gets one entry after TCRdb re-called the multiplex PCR reads with MiXCR. Of hundreds of thousands of distinct CDR3 sequences in the sample, about 32% were seen once. Indicated time point: persistent/refractory GD, antithyroid drugs over 5 years with positive TRAb. The TCR library was made from RNA that had been extracted from PBMCs in TRIzol. The source was peripheral blood mononuclear cells (PBMCs), collected when the disease was refractory, from a patient treated with antithyroid drugs. These receptor sequences come from a female donor with Graves disease.

This clonotype has a single count. Mismatch with germline at one junction end may stem from a read error. This chain uses TRBV12-3 or TRBV12-4 with TRBJ1-5, with 10 positions matching TRBD1. The CDR3 contains 13 residues. The CDR3 spells CVSRGTGDQPQHF. CDR3 nucleotide sequence: TGTGTCAGCAGAGGGACAGGGGATCAGCCCCAGCATTTT.

The CDR3: CASSTAGTMDYTF. The CDR3 DNA reads TGTGCCAGCAGCACCGCAGGAACTATGGACTACACCTTC. The chain uses TRBV6-2 or TRBV6-3 and TRBJ1-2; D uncertain. CDR1 is MNHEY and CDR2 is SVGEGT in the germline V gene. This CDR3 region has 13 residues. Trimming shortened V by 6 bases and J by 10 bases, and 18 bases separated the two germline ends.